Ten or more counts support the clone carrying this TCR beta chain. Its matching antigen is unknown. The sample is drawn from a study of neurological immune-mediated disorders. Study-wide context: The approximately 35 multiple sclerosis patients comprised around 30 relapsing-remitting and 3 secondary progressive cases.

Study-wide results and limits: None of the CDR3 amino acid sequences in expanded clones turned up in more than one subject, which points to private repertoires in all groups.

TCRdb reanalysed the 5' RACE reads using MiXCR and keeps one entry per CDR3 protein. The data show approximately 59,000 distinct CDR3 sequences, more than 4.5% seen once. CDR1 and CDR2 (germline): DFQATT, SNEGSKA (reference sequence). The CDR3 contains 15 residues. The junction had 4 bases not matched to a gene; V was cut back by 5 bases and J by 0 bases. Sequences were obtained from PBMCs. The rearrangement uses TRBV20-1 and TRBJ2-7, with 13 bases lining up with TRBD2. This receptor was taken from a human donor with multiple sclerosis. The donor label of this sample is uncertain. CDR3 sequence: CSAPGLAGVSYEQYF. Written as DNA, the CDR3 is TGCAGTGCTCCCGGACTAGCGGGGGTCTCCTACGAGCAGTACTTC.